The 29 T cell receptor beta chains below come from one sample, sequenced in a study of T cells in Graves' hyperthyroidism and ophthalmopathy. Amplified TCR beta CDR3 regions derived from RNA transcripts. The primer set for the first-round RT-PCR of the TCR CDR3 was HTBI. Via MiXCR, TCRdb re-called the multiplex PCR reads, giving one row per CDR3 protein. The table shows approximately 600,000 distinct CDR3 sequences, with 11% to 15% occurring only once. Sequences were obtained from blood. The receptor set was obtained from a woman aged 18-29 years with Graves' ophthalmopathy.

In its sample, this clonotype was seen many times. The CDR3 nucleotides are TGTGCCAGCAGCGACCCCGCAGGGAGATTCTATGGCTACACCTTC. This sequence encodes CASSDPAGRFYGYTF. This sequence joins TRBV7-9 and TRBJ1-2; the D gene is possibly TRBD1 (5 bases). Trimming left V 5 bases short and J 4 bases short, with 17 bases between. This CDR3 comprises 15 residues. Germline CDR1 and CDR2: SEHNR and FQNEAQ (reference sequence).

This clonotype has a count of ten or more. This chain links TRBV7-2 with TRBJ1-3, with D possibly TRBD1 on 5 matching bases. The CDR3 has 14 residues. Germline V gives CDR1 SGHTA, CDR2 FQGNSA. V was pared by 5 bases and J by 4 bases, with 12 bases between. The CDR3 sequence is CASSPGLLGNTIYF. The DNA for the CDR3 is TGTGCCAGCAGCCCGGGACTCTTAGGAAACACCATATATTTT.

The chain couples TRBV2 to TRBJ1-2, with D possibly TRBD1 on 5 matching bases. Deletions cut 2 bases from V and 1 base from J, with 8 bases between. The CDR3 runs to 14 residues. Germline assignment: CDR1 SNHLY and CDR2 FYNNEI. For the CDR3, the DNA is TGTGCCAGCAGTGAAATCAGGGTTAACTATGGCTACACCTTC. This gives the protein CASSEIRVNYGYTF.

The table lists this clonotype with many counts. V and J are TRBV7-2 and TRBJ2-1, with TRBD2 matching over 8 bases. CDR3 length: 15 amino acids. Germline assignment: CDR1 SGHTA and CDR2 FQGNSA. J was trimmed by 10 bases and V by 5 bases; bases with no gene match: 13. The CDR3 reads CASSPWASGRGEQFF. CDR3 bases: TGTGCCAGCAGCCCGTGGGCTAGCGGGCGGGGAGAGCAGTTCTTC. Supplemented by reference TRBV7-2 and TRBJ2-1, the full variable domain reads GAGVSQSPSNKVTEKGKDVELRCDPISGHTALYWYRQSLGQGLEFLIYFQGNSAPDKSGLPSDRFSAERTGGSVSTLTIQRTQQEDSAVYLCASSPWASGRGEQFFGPGTRLTVL.

This chain connects TRBV30 to TRBJ2-5; 7 bases fit TRBD2. The CDR3 contains 14 residues. Germline CDR1 is GTSNPN and CDR2 is SVGIG (reference sequence). J was trimmed by 4 bases and V by 4 bases; bases with no gene match: 9. The CDR3 nucleotides are TGTGCCTGGATCCCCAGCGGGGTGGGAGAGACCCAGTACTTC. It codes for CAWIPSGVGETQYF.

The V gene is TRBV19, the J gene TRBJ2-1; 15 positions match TRBD2. The CDR3 runs 16 residues. V lost 8 bases, J lost 7 bases, and 9 bases stayed unmatched. Looked up from germline, CDR1 is LNHDA and CDR2 is SQIVND (reference sequence). For the CDR3, the DNA is TGTGCCAGTGAATGGAGGACTAGCGGGAGGGGAAATGAGCAGTTCTTC. This sequence encodes CASEWRTSGRGNEQFF.

There are a few counts of this clonotype. This chain's CDR3 is CASSRKELDNEQFF. Here the CDR3 DNA reads TGCGCCAGCAGCCGGAAGGAGTTAGACAATGAGCAGTTCTTC. V gene TRBV4-1 combines with J gene TRBJ2-1; D not certain. The V gene's germline CDR1 is MGHRA and CDR2 YSYEKL. V dropped 4 bases and J dropped 5 bases, with 12 bases sitting between them. This CDR3 spans 14 amino acids.

This clonotype has a handful of counts. The chain links TRBV6-5 to TRBJ2-7, with D tentatively TRBD1 (5 bases). The length of the CDR3 is 14 residues. Germline loops: CDR1 MNHEY, CDR2 SVGAGI. V was shortened by 0 bases and J by 3 bases, with 9 bases between the two germline ends. CDR3 bases: TGTGCCAGCAGTTACTCGACAGCGCACTACGAGCAGTACTTC. Protein product: CASSYSTAHYEQYF.

This clonotype was found a few times. CDR3 nucleotide sequence: TGTGCCAGGGGGACTAGCGAGCAAGAGACCCAGTACTTC. As protein: CARGTSEQETQYF. This chain uses TRBV6-1 with TRBJ2-5; 10 nucleotides agree with TRBD2. The V gene's germline CDR1 is MNHNS and CDR2 SASEGT. This CDR3 contains 13 residues. V shed 9 bases, J shed 2 bases, and the junction held 3 bases outside the gene matches.

This clonotype was detected many times. The chain joins TRBV12-3 or TRBV12-4 to TRBJ2-3; D is unresolved. V was shortened by 6 bases and J by 0 bases, with 7 bases between the two germline ends. This CDR3 is 13 amino acids long. In nucleotides, the CDR3 is TGTGCCAGCAGGAAACCCAGCACAGATACGCAGTATTTT. It encodes CASRKPSTDTQYF.

This clonotype was counted at least ten times. The chain uses TRBV4-1 and TRBJ1-4; the D gene is possibly TRBD1 (5 bases). The ends were cut back, 8 bases at V and 7 bases at J, with 17 bases in the middle. The CDR3 totals 14 residues. CDR1 and CDR2 from the germline V gene are MGHRA and YSYEKL. This CDR3 is CASLSLGRGEKLFF. CDR3 sequence (DNA): TGCGCCAGCCTCTCCCTCGGTAGGGGTGAAAAACTGTTTTTT.

This chain joins TRBV15 and TRBJ1-3; 8 positions agree with TRBD1. V lost 3 bases, J lost 4 bases, and 8 bases stayed unmatched. The CDR3 consists of 16 residues. Germline lookup yields CDR1 LNHNV and CDR2 YYDKDF (reference sequence). In DNA form, the CDR3 reads TGTGCCACCAGCAGCCCGGACAGGGTTTTGGGAAACACCATATATTTT. It yields the protein CATSSPDRVLGNTIYF.

At least ten counts were recorded for this clonotype. The genes are TRBV27 and TRBJ2-7; TRBD1 aligns across 12 bases. The CDR3 loop spans 15 amino acids. The V gene end was trimmed by 5 bases and the J gene end by 4 bases; junction bases not matched to a gene: 6. Germline lookup yields CDR1 MNHEY and CDR2 SMNVEV (reference sequence). The CDR3 DNA follows: TGTGCCAGCAGTCTAAGGGACAGGGGGCTGTACGAGCAGTACTTC. Residues: CASSLRDRGLYEQYF.

This clonotype appeared many times. This chain links TRBV27 with TRBJ2-7; maybe TRBD1 (6 bases). Germline loops: CDR1 MNHEY, CDR2 SMNVEV (reference sequence). Trimming pared 3 bases from V and 3 bases from J, leaving 9 bases between. This CDR3 is 13 amino acids long. The CDR3 region is CASSLLDSYEQYF. CDR3 DNA: TGTGCCAGCAGTTTGTTGGACAGCTACGAGCAGTACTTC.

This clonotype has just a few counts. V gene TRBV7-9 combines with J gene TRBJ1-4, with a weak D call TRBD1 (5 bases). Germline CDR1 SEHNR, CDR2 FQNEAQ (reference sequence). The CDR3 is made up of 12 amino acids. Trimming cost V 4 bases and J 6 bases, with 6 bases left between them. Here the CDR3 reads CASSSRDEKLFF. CDR3 DNA: TGTGCCAGCAGCTCCAGGGATGAAAAACTGTTTTTT.

This clonotype has just a few counts. This could be a read error, since a much larger clone is one nucleotide away. The chain couples TRBV7-9 to TRBJ1-5; D is perhaps TRBD1 (6 bases). CDR1 and CDR2 from the germline V gene are SEHNR and FQNEAQ (reference sequence). The CDR3 loop spans 17 amino acids. This CDR3 reads CASSRLQGPGGNRPQHF. CDR3 DNA sequence: TGTGCCAGCAGTCGACTGCAGGGGCCCGGCGGCAATCGGCCCCAGCATTTT.

In its sample, this clonotype was seen a few times. The chain employs TRBV5-1 and TRBJ2-4; 9 nucleotides match TRBD1. The germline CDR1 and CDR2 sequences are SGHRS and YFSETQ. The CDR3 has 14 amino acids. With V trimmed by 4 bases and J by 8 bases, 7 bases remained unmatched. The CDR3 DNA is TGCGCCAGCAGCCCCGGACAGGGGAGGGACATTCAGTACTTC. It codes for CASSPGQGRDIQYF.

The sample holds one count of this clonotype. This could be a read error, since a much larger clone is one nucleotide away. The chain combines TRBV7-9 with TRBJ2-3, with 11 bases matching TRBD2. CDR3 size: 18 residues. The trim removed 4 bases at V and 2 bases at J, leaving 11 bases unmatched. Germline V CDR1 and CDR2: SEHNR, FQNEAQ (reference sequence). The CDR3 DNA is TGTGCCAGCAGCTCACCCAGGTGGACTAGCGGGTCCACAGATACGCAGTATTTT. Its protein product is CASSSPRWTSGSTDTQYF.

J is TRBJ2-3 and V is TRBV4-2; tentative D call: TRBD2 (6 bases). This CDR3 is 15 amino acids long. In germline, CDR1 is LGHNA, CDR2 YNFKEQ. V lost 2 bases and J lost 1, with 10 bases in between. The chain's CDR3 is CASSQRDFRTDTQYF. The CDR3 bases are TGTGCCAGCAGCCAACGGGACTTTCGCACAGATACGCAGTATTTT.

This clonotype was recorded at least ten times. The chain's CDR3 is CASSLKAGLRYEQYF. DNA of the CDR3: TGTGCCAGCAGCTTAAAAGCGGGACTCCGCTACGAGCAGTACTTC. This sequence joins TRBV7-3 and TRBJ2-7; 7 nucleotides line up with TRBD2. The CDR3 runs to 15 residues. Trimming at V came to 1 base and at J to 3 bases, leaving 6 bases not matched to a gene. From germline, CDR1 is SGHTA and CDR2 FQGTGA.

This clonotype has a count of ten or more. The chain carries TRBV12-3 or TRBV12-4 and TRBJ2-2; D possibly corresponds to TRBD2 (6 bases). V was trimmed by 2 bases and J by 3 bases, leaving 13 bases between them. The CDR3 runs to 16 residues. CDR3 region: CASSLWGVGDTGELFF. In DNA form, the CDR3 reads TGTGCCAGCAGTTTATGGGGGGTCGGGGACACCGGGGAGCTGTTTTTT.

The table lists this clonotype with a few counts. Since a much larger clone is just one base distant, this may be a read error. J is TRBJ2-3 and V is TRBV3-1; 7 bases are shared with TRBD2. The CDR3 is 17 residues long. Germline V lookup: CDR1 LGHDT, CDR2 YNNKEL (reference sequence). The CDR3 here is CANSQGARSGVTDTQYF. For the CDR3, the DNA is TGTGCCAACAGCCAAGGGGCCCGGAGCGGGGTGACGGATACGCAGTATTTT.

At least ten counts were recorded for this clonotype. This sequence joins TRBV28 and TRBJ2-4, with D possibly being TRBD1 (5 bases). Germline V lookup: CDR1 MDHEN, CDR2 SYDVKM. The CDR3 is made up of 18 amino acids. Trimming stripped 2 bases from V and 1 base from J, with 18 bases between. CDR3 amino acids: CASSLLGMQGPAKNIQYF. The CDR3 DNA is TGTGCCAGCAGTTTACTGGGGATGCAGGGTCCTGCCAAAAACATTCAGTACTTC.

This clonotype was picked up many times. V gene TRBV27 combines with J gene TRBJ1-6; unclear D gene. The CDR3 runs to 12 residues. Germline assignment: CDR1 MNHEY and CDR2 SMNVEV (reference sequence). V was clipped by 3 bases and J by 10 bases, with 7 bases between them. The CDR3 loop is CASSFPQSPLHF. CDR3 DNA sequence: TGTGCCAGCAGTTTCCCCCAATCACCCCTCCACTTT.

The sample holds many counts of this clonotype. The V gene is TRBV29-1, the J gene TRBJ2-5, with 10 bases identical to TRBD2. CDR1 is SQVTM and CDR2 is ANQGSEA in the germline V gene. V dropped 4 bases and J dropped 7; count of bases not matched to a gene: 9. This CDR3 region has 14 residues. CDR3 DNA sequence: TGCAGCGTTGGGGAGTCTAGCGGGAGCGGGACCCAGTACTTC. Protein product: CSVGESSGSGTQYF.

This clonotype was counted between two and nine times. The V gene is TRBV6-6, the J gene TRBJ2-2; tentatively, D is TRBD2 (6 bases). CDR3 length: 16 amino acids. Germline V lookup: CDR1 MNHNY, CDR2 SVGAGI (reference sequence). V lost 2 bases, J lost 4 bases, and 14 bases lay in between. CDR3 in DNA: TGTGCCAGCAGTTACGGGACGGGAGTGGTCACCGGGGAGCTGTTTTTT. This gives the protein CASSYGTGVVTGELFF.

This clonotype was counted ten times or more. The chain links TRBV28 to TRBJ2-1; no definite D call. The CDR3 spans 13 residues. Germline V CDR1 and CDR2: MDHEN, SYDVKM. The V end was cut by 2 bases, the J end by 7 bases, with 9 bases between. CDR3 DNA: TGTGCCAGCAGTTTAGACCCGTCGAATGAGCAGTTCTTC. Translated: CASSLDPSNEQFF.

This clonotype was detected many times. The chain is built from TRBV6-1 and TRBJ1-4; tentatively, D is TRBD1 (6 bases). The CDR3 spans 15 residues. Germline V CDR1 and CDR2: MNHNS, SASEGT. Trimming shortened V by 5 bases and J by 6 bases, and 16 bases separated the two germline ends. For the CDR3, the DNA is TGTGCCAGCAGTTCCCCGCGGGGGCGGGATGAAAAACTGTTTTTT. Amino acid sequence: CASSSPRGRDEKLFF.

This clonotype showed up just a few times. This chain links TRBV11-3 with TRBJ1-3, with 7 bases identical to TRBD1. CDR1 is SGHNT, CDR2 YENEEA, per germline. The CDR3 runs to 20 residues. J lost 0 bases, V lost 4 bases, and 18 bases had no gene match. The CDR3 DNA is TGTGCCAGCAGCTCGGGGGGACAGAGCCCCCGCGACCTCTCTGGAAACACCATATATTTT. Its protein product is CASSSGGQSPRDLSGNTIYF.